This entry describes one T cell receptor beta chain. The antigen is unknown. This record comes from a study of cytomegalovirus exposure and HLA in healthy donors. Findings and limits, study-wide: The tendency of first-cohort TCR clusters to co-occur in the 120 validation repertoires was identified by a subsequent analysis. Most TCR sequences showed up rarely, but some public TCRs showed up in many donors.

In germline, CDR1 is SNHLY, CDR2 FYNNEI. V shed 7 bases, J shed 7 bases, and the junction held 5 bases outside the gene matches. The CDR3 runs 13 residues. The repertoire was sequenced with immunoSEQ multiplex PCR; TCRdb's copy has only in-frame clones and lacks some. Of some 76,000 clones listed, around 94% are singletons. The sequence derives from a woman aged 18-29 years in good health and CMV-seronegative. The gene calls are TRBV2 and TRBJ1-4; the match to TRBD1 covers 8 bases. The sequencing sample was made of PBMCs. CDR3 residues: CASTAGGGEKLFF. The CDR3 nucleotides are TGTGCCAGCACTGCAGGGGGCGGTGAAAAACTGTTTTTT.